This T cell receptor beta chain was sequenced during a study of blood T cell repertoires in COVID-19. Clones were read by immunoSEQ multiplex PCR, and TCRdb kept only the in-frame ones, dropping some. Of about 44,000 clones listed, around three quarters were seen once; the top ten hold around 60%. This clone was found many times. At one boundary the junction diverges from the germline segment, which might be a read error. The germline gives CDR1 SGHAT, CDR2 FQNNGV. The CDR3 extends over 13 amino acids. The receptor's source is a man older than 75 with acute or convalescent COVID-19. Input material: peripheral blood. The gene calls are TRBV11-2 and TRBJ2-1; tentative D call: TRBD2 (5 bases). The CDR3 spells CASSLETRLEQFF. CDR3 DNA sequence: TGTGCCAGCAGCCTAGAAACTAGGCTTGAGCAGTTCTTC.